Below, one T cell receptor (beta chain) is given with its context. This record belongs to a study of blood T cell repertoires in COVID-19. About the study: Acute and convalescent COVID-19 samples came from the United States, Italy and Spain. PBMCs, B-cell-depleted T cells, or T cells provided the cDNA or gDNA that made up the material.

Which cohort a participant joined came from the clinical history participants gave. Produced via immunoSEQ multiplex PCR; TCRdb's table is partial and in-frame only. The table lists approximately 280,000 clones, around 90% of them singletons. There are 18 residues in the CDR3. Germline assignment: CDR1 KGHSH and CDR2 LQKENI. Unmatched junction bases numbered 1, after V lost 0 bases and J lost 0 bases. The specimen was PBMCs or T cells enriched from blood (not recorded which). The clonotype originates from a woman aged 40 to 50 who had recovered from COVID-19. The gene calls are TRBV18 and TRBJ2-4, with 14 positions matching TRBD2. The CDR3 nucleotides read TGTGCCAGCTCACCACCGGGACTAGCGGGAGCAGCCAAAAACATTCAGTACTTC. Residues: CASSPPGLAGAAKNIQYF.